The next 2 T cell receptor beta chains were all read from a single sample in a study of blood T cell repertoires in COVID-19. Clones were sequenced by immunoSEQ multiplex PCR, and TCRdb holds only the in-frame ones, with some missing. The sample shows some 150,000 clones, roughly 83% of them seen only once. What was sequenced was PBMCs or T cells enriched from blood (not recorded which). These receptors originate from a woman between 45 and 65 years old who had recovered from COVID-19.

As DNA, the CDR3 is TGTGCCAGCAGTGATGGGGGGACTGATACAGATACGCAGTATTTT. Protein product: CASSDGGTDTDTQYF. This rearrangement joins TRBV6-1 to TRBJ2-3; a possible D gene is TRBD2 (6 bases). Germline assignment: CDR1 MNHNS and CDR2 SASEGT. The CDR3 length is 15 residues. With 3 bases removed from V and 3 bases from J, the gap between germline ends came to 13 bases.

The CDR3 reads CASSPPHSNSPLHF. DNA of the CDR3: TGTGCCAGCTCACCACCGCACAGCAATTCACCCCTCCACTTT. V usage is TRBV18 and J usage is TRBJ1-6; D not resolved. The CDR3 is 14 amino acids. V lost 0 bases and J 7 bases, leaving 7 bases between the germline ends. CDR1 and CDR2 from the germline V gene are KGHSH and LQKENI. The full variable domain, rest sourced from reference TRBV18 and TRBJ1-6, is NAGVMQNPRHLVRRRGQEARLRCSPMKGHSHVYWYRQLPEEGLKFMVYLQKENIIDESGMPKERFSAEFPKEGPSILRIQQVVRGDSAAYFCASSPPHSNSPLHFGNGTRLTVT.